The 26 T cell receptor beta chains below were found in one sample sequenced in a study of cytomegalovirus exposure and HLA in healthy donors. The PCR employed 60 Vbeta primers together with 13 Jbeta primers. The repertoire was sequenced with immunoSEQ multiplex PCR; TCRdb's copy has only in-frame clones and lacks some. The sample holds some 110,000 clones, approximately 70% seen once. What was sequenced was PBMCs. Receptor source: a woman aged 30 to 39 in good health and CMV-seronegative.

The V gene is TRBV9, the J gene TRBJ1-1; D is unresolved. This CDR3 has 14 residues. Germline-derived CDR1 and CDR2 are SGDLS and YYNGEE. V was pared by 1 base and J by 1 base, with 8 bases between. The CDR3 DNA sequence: TGTGCCAGCAGCGTACGAGGAGGGAACACTGAAGCTTTCTTT. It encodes CASSVRGGNTEAFF.

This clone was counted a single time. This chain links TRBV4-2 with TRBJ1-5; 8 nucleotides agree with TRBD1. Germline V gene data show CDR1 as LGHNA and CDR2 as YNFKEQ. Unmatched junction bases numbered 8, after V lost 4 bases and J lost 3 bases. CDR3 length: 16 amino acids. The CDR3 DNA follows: TGTGCCAGCAGCCCGTCGGACAGGGCGATCAATCAGCCCCAGCATTTT. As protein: CASSPSDRAINQPQHF.

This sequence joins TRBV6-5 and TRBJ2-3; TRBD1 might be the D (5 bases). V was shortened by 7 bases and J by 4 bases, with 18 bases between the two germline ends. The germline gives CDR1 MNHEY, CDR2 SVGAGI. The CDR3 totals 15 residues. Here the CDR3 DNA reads TGTGCCAGCAAAAGGGGCCCCCTGGCGTCAGATACGCAGTATTTT. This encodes CASKRGPLASDTQYF.

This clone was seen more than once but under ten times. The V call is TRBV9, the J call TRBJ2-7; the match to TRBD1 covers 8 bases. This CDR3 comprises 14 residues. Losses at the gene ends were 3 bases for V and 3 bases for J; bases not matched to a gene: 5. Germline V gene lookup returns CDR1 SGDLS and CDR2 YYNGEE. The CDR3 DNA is TGTGCCAGCAGCGGGGACAGGAATAACTACGAGCAGTACTTC. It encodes CASSGDRNNYEQYF.

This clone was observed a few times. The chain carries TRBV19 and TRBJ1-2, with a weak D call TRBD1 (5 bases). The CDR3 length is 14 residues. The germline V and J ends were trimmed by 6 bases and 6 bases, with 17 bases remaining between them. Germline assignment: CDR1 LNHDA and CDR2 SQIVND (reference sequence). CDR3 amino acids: CASSPRRWGDGYTF. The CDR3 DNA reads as TGTGCCAGTAGCCCCCGCCGATGGGGCGATGGCTACACCTTC.

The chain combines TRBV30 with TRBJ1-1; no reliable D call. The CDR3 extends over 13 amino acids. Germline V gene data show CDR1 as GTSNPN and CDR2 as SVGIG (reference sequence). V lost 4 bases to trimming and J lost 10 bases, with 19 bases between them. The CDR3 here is CAWTLGETMGAFF. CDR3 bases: TGTGCCTGGACCCTCGGGGAGACTATGGGAGCTTTCTTT.

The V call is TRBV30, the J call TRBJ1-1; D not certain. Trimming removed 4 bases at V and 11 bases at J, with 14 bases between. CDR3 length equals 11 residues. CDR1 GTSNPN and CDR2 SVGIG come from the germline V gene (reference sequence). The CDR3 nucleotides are TGTGCCTGGAAGACTGTGGGGAGGGCTTTCTTT. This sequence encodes CAWKTVGRAFF.

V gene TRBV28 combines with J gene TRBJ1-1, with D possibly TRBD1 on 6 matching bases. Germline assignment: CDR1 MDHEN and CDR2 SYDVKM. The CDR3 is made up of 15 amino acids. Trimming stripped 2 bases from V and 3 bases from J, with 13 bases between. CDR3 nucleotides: TGTGCCAGCAGTTTAAGGGGGACGGGGTACACTGAAGCTTTCTTT. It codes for CASSLRGTGYTEAFF.

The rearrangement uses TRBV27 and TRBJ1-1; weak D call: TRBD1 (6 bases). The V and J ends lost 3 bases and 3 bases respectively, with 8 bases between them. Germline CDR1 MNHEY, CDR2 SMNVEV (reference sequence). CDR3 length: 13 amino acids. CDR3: CASSLTGYTEAFF. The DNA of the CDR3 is TGTGCCAGCAGTTTGACAGGCTACACTGAAGCTTTCTTT.

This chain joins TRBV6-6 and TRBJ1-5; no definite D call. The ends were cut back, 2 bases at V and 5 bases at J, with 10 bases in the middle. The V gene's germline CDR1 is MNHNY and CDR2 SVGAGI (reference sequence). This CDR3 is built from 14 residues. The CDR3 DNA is TGTGCCAGCAGTTACCGTGGGGAGGATCAGCCCCAGCATTTT. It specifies CASSYRGEDQPQHF.

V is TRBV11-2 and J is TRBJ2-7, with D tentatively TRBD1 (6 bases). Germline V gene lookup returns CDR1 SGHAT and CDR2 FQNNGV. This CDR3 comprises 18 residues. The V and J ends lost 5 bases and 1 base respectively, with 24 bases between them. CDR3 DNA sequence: TGTGCCAGCAGCCTTACTGTAGGGACACGACGAAGATCCTACGAGCAGTACTTC. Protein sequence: CASSLTVGTRRRSYEQYF.

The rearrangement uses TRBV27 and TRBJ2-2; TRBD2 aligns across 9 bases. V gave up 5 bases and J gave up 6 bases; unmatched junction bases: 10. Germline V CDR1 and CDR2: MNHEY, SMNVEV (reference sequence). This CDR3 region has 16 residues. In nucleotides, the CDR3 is TGTGCCAGCAGTCATTGGACTAGCGTGGGAGCCGGGGAGCTGTTTTTT. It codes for CASSHWTSVGAGELFF.

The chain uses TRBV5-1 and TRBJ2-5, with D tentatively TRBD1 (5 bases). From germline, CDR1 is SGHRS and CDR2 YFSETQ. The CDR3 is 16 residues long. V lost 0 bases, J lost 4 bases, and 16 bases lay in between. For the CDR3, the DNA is TGCGCCAGCAGCTTGGCGATGACAGTAAATTCAGAGACCCAGTACTTC. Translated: CASSLAMTVNSETQYF.

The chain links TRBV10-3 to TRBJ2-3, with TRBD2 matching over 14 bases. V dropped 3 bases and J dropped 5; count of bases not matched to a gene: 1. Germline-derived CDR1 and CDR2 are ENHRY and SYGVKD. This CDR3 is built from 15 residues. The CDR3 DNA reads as TGTGCCATCAGTGATGGACTAGCGGGAGGAGATACGCAGTATTTT. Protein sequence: CAISDGLAGGDTQYF.

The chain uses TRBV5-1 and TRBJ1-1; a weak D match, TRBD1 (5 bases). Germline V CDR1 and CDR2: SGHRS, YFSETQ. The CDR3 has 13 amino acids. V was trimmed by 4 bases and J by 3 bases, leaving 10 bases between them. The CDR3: CASSRGGDTEAFF. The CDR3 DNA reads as TGCGCCAGCAGCCGGGGGGGGGACACTGAAGCTTTCTTT.

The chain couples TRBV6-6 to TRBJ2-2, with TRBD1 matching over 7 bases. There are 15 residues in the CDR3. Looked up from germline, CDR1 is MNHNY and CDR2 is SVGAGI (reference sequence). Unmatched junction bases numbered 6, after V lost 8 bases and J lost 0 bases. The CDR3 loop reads CASGRDSANTGELFF. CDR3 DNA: TGTGCCAGCGGACGGGACAGTGCGAACACCGGGGAGCTGTTTTTT.

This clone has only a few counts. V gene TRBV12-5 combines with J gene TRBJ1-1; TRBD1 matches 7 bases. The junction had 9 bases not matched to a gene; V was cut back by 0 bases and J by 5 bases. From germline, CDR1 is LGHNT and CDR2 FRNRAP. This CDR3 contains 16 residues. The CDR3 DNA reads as TGTGCTAGTGGTTTGGTACTCAACAGGGGCGGAACTGAAGCTTTCTTT. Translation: CASGLVLNRGGTEAFF.

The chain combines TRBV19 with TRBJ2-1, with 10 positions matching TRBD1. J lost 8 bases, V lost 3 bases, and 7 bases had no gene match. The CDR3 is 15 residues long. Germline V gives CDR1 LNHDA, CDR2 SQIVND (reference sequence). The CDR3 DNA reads TGTGCCAGTAGTATGGGGACAGGGGATTGGGATGAGCAGTTCTTC. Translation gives CASSMGTGDWDEQFF. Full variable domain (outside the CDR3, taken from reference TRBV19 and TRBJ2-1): DGGITQSPKYLFRKEGQNVTLSCEQNLNHDAMYWYRQDPGQGLRLIYYSQIVNDFQKGDIAEGYSVSREKKESFPLTVTSAQKNPTAFYLCASSMGTGDWDEQFFGPGTRLTVL.

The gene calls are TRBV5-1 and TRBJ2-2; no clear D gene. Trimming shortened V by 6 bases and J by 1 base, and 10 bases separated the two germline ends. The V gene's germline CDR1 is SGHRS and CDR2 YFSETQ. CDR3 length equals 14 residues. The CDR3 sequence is CASKNSVNTGELFF. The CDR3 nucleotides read TGCGCCAGCAAGAACTCCGTGAACACCGGGGAGCTGTTTTTT.

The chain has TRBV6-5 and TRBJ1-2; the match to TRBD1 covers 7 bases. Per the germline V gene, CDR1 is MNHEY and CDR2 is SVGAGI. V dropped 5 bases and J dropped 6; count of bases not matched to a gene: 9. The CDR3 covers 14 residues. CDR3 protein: CASSNRQGRDGYTF. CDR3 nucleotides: TGTGCCAGCAGTAATCGACAGGGAAGGGATGGCTACACCTTC.

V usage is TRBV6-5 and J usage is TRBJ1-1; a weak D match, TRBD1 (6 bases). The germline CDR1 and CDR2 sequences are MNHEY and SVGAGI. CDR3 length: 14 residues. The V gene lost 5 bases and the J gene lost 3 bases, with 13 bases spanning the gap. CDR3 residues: CASSEGGWDTEAFF. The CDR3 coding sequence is TGTGCCAGCAGTGAAGGGGGATGGGACACTGAAGCTTTCTTT.

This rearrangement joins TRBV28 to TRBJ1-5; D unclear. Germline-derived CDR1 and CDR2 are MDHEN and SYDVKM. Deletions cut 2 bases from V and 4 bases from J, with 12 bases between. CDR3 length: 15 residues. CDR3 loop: CASSLPGIWNQPQHF. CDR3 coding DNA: TGTGCCAGCAGTTTACCGGGGATATGGAATCAGCCCCAGCATTTT.

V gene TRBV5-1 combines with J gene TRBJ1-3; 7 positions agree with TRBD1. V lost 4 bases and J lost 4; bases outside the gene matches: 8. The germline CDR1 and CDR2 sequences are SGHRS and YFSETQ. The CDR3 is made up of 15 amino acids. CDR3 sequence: CASSNGQDVGNTIYF. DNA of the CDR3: TGCGCCAGCAGCAACGGACAGGACGTCGGAAACACCATATATTTT.

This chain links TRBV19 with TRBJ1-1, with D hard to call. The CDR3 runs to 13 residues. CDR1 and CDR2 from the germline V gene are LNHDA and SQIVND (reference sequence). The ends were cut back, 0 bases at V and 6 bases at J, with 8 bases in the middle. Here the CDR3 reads CASSIETGAEAFF. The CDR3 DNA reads TGTGCCAGTAGTATAGAAACGGGAGCTGAAGCTTTCTTT.

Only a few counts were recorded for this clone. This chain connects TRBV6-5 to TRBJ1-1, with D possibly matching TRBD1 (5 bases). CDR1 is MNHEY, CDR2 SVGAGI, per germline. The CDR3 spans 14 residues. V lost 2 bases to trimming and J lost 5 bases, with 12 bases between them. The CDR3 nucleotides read TGTGCCAGCAGTTACGCGGGGGAGAGGACTGAAGCTTTCTTT. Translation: CASSYAGERTEAFF.

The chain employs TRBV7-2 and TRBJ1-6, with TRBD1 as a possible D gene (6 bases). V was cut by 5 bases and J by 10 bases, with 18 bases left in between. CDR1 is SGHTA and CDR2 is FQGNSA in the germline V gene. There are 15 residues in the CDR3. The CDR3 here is CASSPRGGAWSPLHF. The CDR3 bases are TGTGCCAGCAGCCCCCGGGGGGGGGCTTGGTCACCCCTCCACTTT. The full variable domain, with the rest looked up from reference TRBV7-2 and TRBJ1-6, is GAGVSQSPSNKVTEKGKDVELRCDPISGHTALYWYRQSLGQGLEFLIYFQGNSAPDKSGLPSDRFSAERTGGSVSTLTIQRTQQEDSAVYLCASSPRGGAWSPLHFGNGTRLTVT.